The rows below give T cell receptor beta chains drawn from one sample of a study of identical twins. TCRdb reanalysed the 5' RACE reads using MiXCR and keeps one entry per CDR3 protein. The profile shows some 300,000 distinct CDR3 sequences, 10% to 15% of them singletons. A further study also used this sample, focusing on yellow fever vaccine responses in identical twins.

The sample comprised CD8+ T cells sorted from blood. The receptors come from a woman aged 18-30 years in good health. Both conserved end residues are part of each CDR3. A D gene is named only where the DNA matches it firmly. Clone size is shown for a subset of rows, as once, few, many or a class of expanded clone.

j_gene | abundance | d_gene | v_gene | len | CDR3aa | CDR3nt
TRBJ1-2 | few | NA | TRBV6-5 | 14 | CASSYSGPPYGYTF | TGTGCCAGCAGTTACTCGGGGCCTCCCTATGGCTACACCTTC
TRBJ1-3 | few | NA | TRBV20-1 | 14 | CSARDLTPGNTIYF | TGCAGTGCTAGAGATCTAACTCCTGGAAACACCATATATTTT
TRBJ2-3 | few | TRBD2 | TRBV20-1 | 17 | CSPIPGLAGGPTDTQYF | TGCAGTCCAATACCGGGACTAGCGGGGGGACCCACAGATACGCAGTATTTT
TRBJ2-5 | NA | NA | TRBV9 | 13 | CASSSGFQETQYF | TGTGCCAGCAGCTCCGGGTTCCAAGAGACCCAGTACTTC
TRBJ2-1 | many | TRBD2 | TRBV7-3 | 16 | CASSLTSGGRVNEQFF | TGTGCCAGCAGCTTAACGTCTGGCGGGAGGGTCAATGAGCAGTTCTTC
TRBJ2-2 | NA | NA | TRBV6-4 | 13 | CASSERETGELFF | TGTGCCAGCAGTGAGCGAGAGACCGGGGAGCTGTTTTTT
TRBJ2-2 | NA | NA | TRBV5-6 | 13 | CASSISNTGELFF | TGTGCCAGCAGCATCTCGAACACCGGGGAGCTGTTTTTT
TRBJ2-7 | NA | NA | TRBV15 | 15 | CATSRDGGLSYEQYF | TGTGCCACCAGCAGAGATGGGGGGTTGAGTTACGAGCAGTACTTC
TRBJ2-5 | NA | NA | TRBV5-6 | 14 | CASGFARGQETQYF | TGTGCCAGCGGCTTTGCGCGGGGTCAAGAGACCCAGTACTTC
TRBJ2-7 | many | NA | TRBV3-1 | 13 | CASSPGVSYEQYF | TGCGCCAGCAGCCCGGGTGTTTCCTACGAGCAGTACTTC
TRBJ2-1 | NA | NA | TRBV24-1 | 13 | CATSDYRDDEQFF | TGTGCCACCAGTGATTACAGGGATGATGAGCAGTTCTTC
TRBJ2-5 | few | NA | TRBV4-1 | 17 | CASSHFPGRPPRWTQYF | TGCGCCAGCAGCCATTTTCCCGGCCGACCCCCCCGGTGGACCCAGTACTTC
TRBJ2-7 | few | NA | TRBV6-5 | 12 | CASSRSEYEQYF | TGTGCCAGCAGTCGTTCCGAATACGAGCAGTACTTC
TRBJ2-1 | few | NA | TRBV7-9 | 16 | CASSLEDGPPYNEQFF | TGTGCCAGCAGCTTAGAAGATGGGCCTCCCTACAATGAGCAGTTCTTC
TRBJ2-7 | NA | TRBD2 | TRBV12-3/TRBV12-4 | 14 | CASSSGLDSYEQYF | TGTGCCAGCAGCTCCGGACTAGACTCCTACGAGCAGTACTTC
TRBJ1-1 | once | TRBD1 | TRBV13 | 14 | CASRLTGGKTEAFF | TGTGCCAGCAGGCTAACAGGGGGCAAAACTGAAGCTTTCTTT
TRBJ2-2 | NA | NA | TRBV7-8 | 16 | CASSYPVAGDTGELFF | TGTGCCAGCAGCTACCCCGTCGCAGGGGACACCGGGGAGCTGTTTTTT
TRBJ2-1 | NA | NA | TRBV19 | 14 | CASSLLISINEQFF | TGTGCCAGTAGTCTACTGATCAGTATCAATGAGCAGTTCTTC
TRBJ2-4 | many | NA | TRBV12-3/TRBV12-4 | 13 | CASSDRLSGIQYF | TGTGCCAGCAGTGACAGACTATCAGGCATTCAGTACTTC
TRBJ2-2 | many | TRBD2 | TRBV5-8 | 15 | CASVAPGLDTGELFF | TGTGCCAGCGTCGCTCCGGGACTAGACACCGGGGAGCTGTTTTTT
TRBJ2-2 | few | TRBD1 | TRBV2 | 15 | CATEGTGINTGELFF | TGTGCCACCGAGGGGACAGGCATAAACACCGGGGAGCTGTTTTTT
TRBJ2-1 | few | NA | TRBV9 | 15 | CASSASGISYNEQFF | TGTGCCAGCAGCGCGTCCGGGATCTCCTACAATGAGCAGTTCTTC
TRBJ2-1 | few | NA | TRBV2 | 15 | CASSDPGDSYNEQFF | TGTGCCAGCAGCGACCCGGGGGACTCCTACAATGAGCAGTTCTTC
TRBJ1-2 | NA | NA | TRBV5-1 | 15 | CASSLDRYRNYGYTF | TGCGCCAGCAGCTTGGATAGGTACAGAAACTATGGCTACACCTTC
TRBJ1-5 | NA | NA | TRBV12-3/TRBV12-4 | 15 | CASSLTQGPDQPQHF | TGTGCCAGCAGCCTAACTCAGGGACCCGATCAGCCCCAGCATTTT
TRBJ2-1 | many | TRBD2 | TRBV20-1 | 18 | CSARDLLGLAGGDNEQFF | TGCAGTGCTAGGGACCTTTTGGGACTAGCGGGAGGGGATAATGAGCAGTTCTTC
TRBJ1-1 | NA | NA | TRBV15 | 15 | CATSRDRGRNTEAFF | TGTGCCACCAGCAGAGACAGGGGACGGAACACTGAAGCTTTCTTT
TRBJ2-1 | many | NA | TRBV5-1 | 15 | CASSLSSSDYNEQFF | TGCGCCAGCAGCTTGAGTTCTTCCGATTACAATGAGCAGTTCTTC
TRBJ2-1 | NA | TRBD2 | TRBV20-1 | 15 | CSATPGWREAFEQFF | TGCAGTGCAACTCCCGGGTGGCGGGAGGCGTTTGAGCAGTTCTTC
TRBJ1-5 | NA | TRBD1 | TRBV24-1 | 13 | CATSAQGDQPQHF | TGTGCCACCAGTGCCCAGGGGGATCAGCCCCAGCATTTT
TRBJ2-3 | many | NA | TRBV7-6 | 13 | CASSRSSTDTQYF | TGTGCCAGCAGCCGGAGTAGCACAGATACGCAGTATTTT
TRBJ1-5 | NA | TRBD1 | TRBV28 | 16 | CASSPARQGGNQPQHF | TGTGCCAGCAGTCCTGCCCGACAGGGAGGCAATCAGCCCCAGCATTTT
TRBJ1-1 | few | TRBD1 | TRBV4-1 | 15 | CASSLPGQMNTEAFF | TGCGCCAGCAGCCTCCCGGGACAGATGAACACTGAAGCTTTCTTT
TRBJ2-3 | NA | TRBD2 | TRBV12-3/TRBV12-4 | 19 | CTFSLVRTSGRAGTDTQYF | TGTACCTTCAGTTTGGTCCGGACTAGCGGGAGGGCCGGGACAGATACGCAGTATTTT
TRBJ2-3 | few | NA | TRBV28 | 15 | CASEDPGAYTDTQYF | TGTGCCAGCGAGGACCCGGGGGCCTACACAGATACGCAGTATTTT
TRBJ1-2 | NA | TRBD1 | TRBV29-1 | 13 | CSVGGTGNYGYTF | TGCAGCGTGGGGGGGACAGGGAACTATGGCTACACCTTC
TRBJ2-3 | NA | NA | TRBV2 | 14 | CASRKTGLGDTQYF | TGTGCCAGCAGGAAAACAGGGCTGGGCGATACGCAGTATTTT
TRBJ2-7 | NA | NA | TRBV18 | 14 | CASSPEGEFYEQYF | TGTGCCAGCTCACCAGAGGGCGAGTTCTACGAGCAGTACTTC
TRBJ2-1 | NA | TRBD2 | TRBV5-5 | 16 | CASTIGLAGGFGEQFF | TGTGCCAGCACCATTGGACTAGCGGGAGGGTTTGGTGAGCAGTTCTTC
TRBJ2-1 | NA | NA | TRBV6-1 | 13 | CASSEEPSNEQFF | TGTGCCAGCAGTGAAGAGCCTAGCAATGAGCAGTTCTTC
TRBJ2-1 | NA | TRBD2 | TRBV3-1 | 16 | CASSLLGGTRGDEQFF | TGTGCCAGCAGCCTCCTAGGGGGGACTAGGGGGGATGAGCAGTTCTTC
TRBJ2-1 | NA | TRBD2 | TRBV6-4 | 18 | CASVNGLAGPSAGNEQFF | TGTGCCAGCGTCAACGGACTAGCGGGCCCATCGGCGGGGAATGAGCAGTTCTTC
TRBJ2-1 | NA | NA | TRBV15 | 15 | CATSSPDGSYNEQFF | TGTGCCACCAGCTCCCCGGACGGGTCCTACAATGAGCAGTTCTTC
TRBJ2-7 | many | NA | TRBV7-9 | 11 | CASSETYEQYF | TGTGCCAGCAGCGAAACCTACGAGCAGTACTTC
TRBJ2-2 | once | NA | TRBV7-8 | 16 | CASSLVRNANTGELFF | TGTGCCAGCAGCTTAGTTAGGAACGCGAACACCGGGGAGCTGTTTTTT
TRBJ2-2 | few | NA | TRBV9 | 13 | CASTQVNTGELFF | TGTGCCAGCACCCAGGTCAACACCGGGGAGCTGTTTTTT
TRBJ2-7 | NA | TRBD2 | TRBV27 | 18 | CASSEALAGGAVGYEQYF | TGTGCCAGCAGTGAAGCCCTAGCGGGAGGGGCGGTAGGGTACGAGCAGTACTTC